This T cell receptor (beta chain) appears in the sequencing data of a study of early T cells in non-severe SARS-CoV-2 infection. Study context: From unsorted whole blood, bulk RNA was sequenced, and the chains remained unpaired. Study-level points and caveats: Database matching using VDJdb favored anti-spike CD8 responses, with private and CD4 specificities left missing.

The CDR3 loop spans 13 amino acids. Trimming left V 0 bases short and J 8 bases short, with 8 bases between. Per the germline V gene, CDR1 is SGHVS and CDR2 is FQNEAQ. This clonotype was observed at least ten times. What it binds is unknown. Unique molecular identifiers (one per individual cDNA molecule) were attached. One entry per CDR3 protein, called by TCRdb with MiXCR from the 5' RACE reads. The top ten hold approximately 4% of the sample, which has under 140,000 distinct CDR3 sequences, roughly an eighth seen once. This receptor was obtained from an adult who was a healthcare worker with PCR-confirmed SARS-CoV-2 infection or an uninfected control (not recorded which). This chain links TRBV7-8 with TRBJ2-1; no definite D call. The source material was whole blood, sampled at baseline. The CDR3 protein is CASSLAGAYEQFF. The DNA of the CDR3 is TGTGCCAGCAGCTTAGCAGGAGCCTATGAGCAGTTCTTC.